This TCR beta chain was sequenced for a study of T cells in Graves' hyperthyroidism and ophthalmopathy. This sample holds PBMCs from roughly 10 ml fresh peripheral blood. Amplified TCR beta CDR3 regions derived from RNA transcripts. HTBI primers were employed in a first-round RT-PCR of the TCR CDR3. TCRdb used MiXCR to reprocess the multiplex PCR reads, holding one entry per CDR3 protein. The data show about 720,000 distinct CDR3 sequences, with roughly 17% seen just once and approximately 8.4% held by the top ten. This clonotype was seen at least ten times. Germline assignment: CDR1 MDHEN and CDR2 SYDVKM. This CDR3 contains 16 residues. The V segment lost 5 bases and the J segment 1 base; nucleotides outside the gene matches: 10.

The sequence came from a man in his late teens or twenties with Graves' hyperthyroidism. Sequenced material: blood. The chain employs TRBV28 and TRBJ2-7; 8 bases match TRBD1. CDR3 sequence: CASSLRTGMVSYEQYF. The DNA for the CDR3 is TGTGCCAGCAGTCTGCGGACAGGGATGGTTTCCTACGAGCAGTACTTC.